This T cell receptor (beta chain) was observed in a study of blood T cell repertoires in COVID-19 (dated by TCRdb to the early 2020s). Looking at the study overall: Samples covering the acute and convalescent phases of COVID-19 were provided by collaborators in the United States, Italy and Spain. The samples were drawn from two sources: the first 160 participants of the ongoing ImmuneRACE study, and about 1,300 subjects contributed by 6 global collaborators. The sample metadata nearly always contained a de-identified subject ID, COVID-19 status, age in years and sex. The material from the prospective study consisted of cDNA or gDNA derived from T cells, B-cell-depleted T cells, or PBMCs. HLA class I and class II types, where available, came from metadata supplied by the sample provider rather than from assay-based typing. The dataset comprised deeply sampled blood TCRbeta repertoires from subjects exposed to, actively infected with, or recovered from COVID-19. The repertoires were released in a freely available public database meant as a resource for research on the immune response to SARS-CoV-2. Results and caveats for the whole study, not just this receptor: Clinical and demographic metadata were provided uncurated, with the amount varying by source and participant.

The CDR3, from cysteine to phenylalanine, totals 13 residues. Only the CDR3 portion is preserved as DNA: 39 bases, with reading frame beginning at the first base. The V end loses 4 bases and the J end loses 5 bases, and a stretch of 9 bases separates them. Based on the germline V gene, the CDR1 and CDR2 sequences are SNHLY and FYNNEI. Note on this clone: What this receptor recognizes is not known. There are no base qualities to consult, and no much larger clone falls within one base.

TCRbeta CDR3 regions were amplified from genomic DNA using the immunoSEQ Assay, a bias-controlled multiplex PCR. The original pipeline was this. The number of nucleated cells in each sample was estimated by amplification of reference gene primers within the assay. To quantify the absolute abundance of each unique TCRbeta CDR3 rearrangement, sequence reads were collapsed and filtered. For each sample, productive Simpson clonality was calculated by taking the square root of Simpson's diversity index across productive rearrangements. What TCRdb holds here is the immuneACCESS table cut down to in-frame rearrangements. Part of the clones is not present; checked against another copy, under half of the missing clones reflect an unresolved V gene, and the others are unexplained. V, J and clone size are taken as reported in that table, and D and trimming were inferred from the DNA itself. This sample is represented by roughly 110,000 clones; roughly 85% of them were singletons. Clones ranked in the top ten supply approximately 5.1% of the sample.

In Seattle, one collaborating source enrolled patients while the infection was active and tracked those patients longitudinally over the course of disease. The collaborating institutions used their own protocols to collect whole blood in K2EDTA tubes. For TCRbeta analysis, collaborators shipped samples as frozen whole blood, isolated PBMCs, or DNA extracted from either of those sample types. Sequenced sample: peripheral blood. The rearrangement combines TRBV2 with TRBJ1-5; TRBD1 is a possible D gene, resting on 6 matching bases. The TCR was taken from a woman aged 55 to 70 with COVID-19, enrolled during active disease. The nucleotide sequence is TGTGCCAGCAGTGCGGACAGTTATCAGCCCCAGCATTTT. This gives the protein CASSADSYQPQHF.